Listed here is a single T cell receptor beta chain. Its antigen is still unknown. No clone much larger than this one lies a single base away; base qualities are absent. The data originate from a study of T cell responses to AZD1222 COVID-19 vaccine (TCRdb year 2021). Notes on the research overall: AZD1222 recipients with second doses at about 4 weeks or about 12 weeks were pooled, because spike-specific TCR depth and breadth did not differ between schedules. TCR sequencing covered about 230 trial participants: 200 to 210 given two doses of AZD1222 and 26 given two doses of MenACWY control vaccine. Trial participants were enrolled by age into subgroups of 18-55, 56-69 and 70-plus years, and 148, 28 and 57 TCR-sequenced participants, respectively, were included in these subgroups.

The CDR3 regions of human TCRbeta chains were analyzed by immunosequencing. As for the original processing: Repertoire TCRs were matched against a reference library of SARS-CoV-2-specific TCRs generated with the MIRA antigen-specificity platform. Breadth meant the fraction of unique TCRs that were SARS-CoV-2-associated, whereas depth meant the fraction of total T cells that were SARS-CoV-2-associated. Using the MIRA data, every spike-specific TCR was mapped to the spike region that the TCR reacted to and assigned to either a CD4 or a CD8 class. Log10-transformed breadth and depth values were compared by one-way ANOVA with Sidak's multiple comparisons tests. TCRdb mirrors the immuneACCESS table, restricted to in-frame sequences. Some clones are absent from its copies; in checked studies, under half trace to an unresolved V gene, and the reason for the others is unknown. V, J and clone size were drawn from that table, and D and trimming were deduced from the DNA. Present in this sample are 130,000 to 150,000 clones, under 95% of which were seen just once. The top ten constitute 4% to 6% of the sample.

The time point label, as the study defines it: baseline before first vaccination. Vaccinee samples came from UK trials COV001 and COV002, including a single-blind randomized controlled phase 2/3 trial of AZD1222 (ChAdOx1 nCoV-19) in healthy adults. Trial participant PBMC samples were collected at day 0 and day 28 after the second dose for TCRbeta chain sequencing. Beyond this particular receptor, the publication reports: The vaccine-associated CD4 TCRs covered the entire spike protein, and the dominant responses fell in regions 160-218 and 743-854. After two AZD1222 doses, both the breadth and the depth of spike-specific TCRs were significantly higher than at day 0 and than in MenACWY recipients. No day 14 peak-response samples were available, so repertoires were characterized only after the peak T cell response. Only five or six AZD1222 recipients were SARS-CoV-2 seropositive at baseline, limiting conclusions about previously exposed vaccinees. The 56-69-year group was small, and its depth increase did not reach significance, likely because of low power. Participants were mostly white British, with more females than males. The authors suggested clonal diversity may have been underestimated. Reportedly, almost half of the unique spike-specific TCRs recognized epitopes lying outside the regions that are mutated in the B.1.351 and B.1.1.7 variants.

Cut back by 4 bases and 5 bases, the V and J ends lie 11 bases apart. Including cysteine and phenylalanine, the CDR3 has 13 amino acids. Only CDR3 DNA is held: 39 bases, read in frame from base 1. CDR1 and CDR2 are drawn from the germline V gene (reference sequence): LGHDT, YNNKEL. This material consisted of peripheral blood, taken on day 0 of AZD1222 vaccination. The receptor was isolated from an adult in good health. The rearranged segments are TRBV3-1 (or the pseudogene TRBV3-2) and TRBJ1-1, and TRBD1 may be the D gene, going by 5 matching bases. The nucleotide sequence reads TGTGCCAGCAGCCTGCGAACAGGTACTGAAGCTTTCTTT. Its protein is CASSLRTGTEAFF.